One sample yielded the 11 T cell receptor beta chains listed below, sequenced in a study of blood T cell repertoires in COVID-19. Assay used: immunoSEQ multiplex PCR; TCRdb lists only in-frame clones, some missing. This sample yields approximately 250,000 clones, of which roughly 84% are seen a single time; 4% to 4.5% belongs to the top ten. Sequences were obtained from peripheral blood. These receptors came from a man in his sixties with acute or convalescent COVID-19.

The genes are TRBV10-2 and TRBJ2-3, with TRBD2 identical over 9 bases. The CDR3 runs 14 residues. From germline, CDR1 is WSHSY and CDR2 SAAADI. With V trimmed by 2 bases and J by 4 bases, 1 base remained unmatched. The CDR3 region is CASSEGGRADTQYF. The CDR3 nucleotides are TGCGCCAGCAGTGAGGGCGGGAGGGCAGATACGCAGTATTTT.

The chain is built from TRBV6-2 or TRBV6-3 and TRBJ2-2, with D unresolved. The germline V gene encodes CDR1 MNHEY and CDR2 SVGEGT. This CDR3 spans 13 amino acids. The germline V and J ends were trimmed by 4 bases and 5 bases, with 8 bases remaining between them. The CDR3 is CASSLTVTGELFF. The CDR3 region has the DNA TGTGCCAGCAGTTTAACGGTGACCGGGGAGCTGTTTTTT.

A single count supports this clone. The rearrangement uses TRBV15 and TRBJ2-2; 9 bases match TRBD1. Germline CDR1 and CDR2: LNHNV and YYDKDF (reference sequence). CDR3 length: 17 amino acids. V shed 3 bases and J 7 bases; nucleotides not matched to a gene: 12. The CDR3 sequence is CATSSGGTGRKIGELFF. CDR3 DNA sequence: TGTGCCACCAGCAGCGGGGGGACAGGGAGAAAGATCGGGGAGCTGTTTTTT.

V usage is TRBV5-4 and J usage is TRBJ2-1; 11 nucleotides align to TRBD2. The length of the CDR3 is 13 residues. Germline values: CDR1 SGHNT, CDR2 YYREEE (reference sequence). Trimming cost V 1 base and J 15 bases; bases outside gene matches: 6. The CDR3 is CASSLTSGGGLFF. The DNA for the CDR3 is TGTGCCAGCAGCTTGACTAGCGGGGGTGGGCTGTTCTTC.

This rearrangement joins TRBV7-2 to TRBJ2-1; the D gene is possibly TRBD2 (5 bases). This CDR3 is built from 13 residues. The germline V and J ends were trimmed by 1 base and 11 bases, with 12 bases remaining between them. Germline CDR1 is SGHTA and CDR2 is FQGNSA. The CDR3 coding sequence is TGTGCCAGCAGCTTAGTCCGGGGAGCCCAGCAGTTCTTC. Translation: CASSLVRGAQQFF.

This chain uses TRBV7-8 with TRBJ2-1; the D gene is possibly TRBD2 (5 bases). The CDR3 is 13 amino acids. Germline lookup yields CDR1 SGHVS and CDR2 FQNEAQ. V dropped 4 bases and J dropped 4 bases, with 8 bases sitting between them. CDR3 loop: CASSSLAYNEQFF. The CDR3 region has the DNA TGTGCCAGCAGCTCCCTAGCTTACAATGAGCAGTTCTTC.

The chain employs TRBV7-2 and TRBJ2-3, with a weak D call TRBD1 (6 bases). Germline assignment: CDR1 SGHTA and CDR2 FQGNSA. The CDR3 has 15 residues. V lost 5 bases, J lost 2 bases, and 14 bases lay in between. The CDR3 region is CASSLQAGATDTQYF. CDR3 nucleotide sequence: TGTGCCAGCAGCCTACAGGCAGGGGCCACAGATACGCAGTATTTT.

The genes are TRBV6-6 and TRBJ2-2; D is perhaps TRBD1 (6 bases). The length of the CDR3 is 16 residues. Germline values: CDR1 MNHNY, CDR2 SVGAGI (reference sequence). V was cut by 2 bases and J by 6 bases, with 16 bases left in between. The CDR3 is CASSYLRRGRPGELFF. The CDR3 nucleotides read TGTGCCAGCAGTTACCTCCGCAGGGGACGGCCCGGGGAGCTGTTTTTT.

Comment on this clone: Other DNA sequences within the sample encode an identical CDR3. V is TRBV18 and J is TRBJ1-1, with 7 bases that match TRBD1. V lost 0 bases, J lost 0 bases, and 4 bases stayed unmatched. The CDR3 loop spans 16 amino acids. The germline V gene has CDR1 KGHSH and CDR2 LQKENI. CDR3 loop: CASSPPGTAMNTEAFF. The CDR3 DNA sequence: TGTGCCAGCTCACCACCGGGGACAGCCATGAACACTGAAGCTTTCTTT.

The V and J genes are TRBV9 and TRBJ1-2; 7 bases fit TRBD1. Trimming at V came to 4 bases and at J to 7 bases, leaving 13 bases not matched to a gene. CDR3 length: 15 residues. Germline CDR1 and CDR2: SGDLS and YYNGEE. CDR3 loop: CASSPLLGQGGGYTF. CDR3 nucleotide sequence: TGTGCCAGCAGCCCCTTACTTGGGCAGGGGGGTGGCTACACCTTC.

The V gene is TRBV4-2, the J gene TRBJ1-2; D possibly corresponds to TRBD1 (5 bases). The V and J ends lost 0 bases and 4 bases respectively, with 12 bases between them. The germline V gene has CDR1 LGHNA and CDR2 YNFKEQ. This CDR3 has 15 residues. The CDR3 DNA reads TGTGCCAGCAGCCAAGAGAGGAGACAGTTCTATGGCTACACCTTC. This sequence encodes CASSQERRQFYGYTF.